These T cell receptor beta chains were read from a single sample in a study of blood T cell repertoires in COVID-19. Assay: immunoSEQ multiplex PCR; the TCRdb copy retains only in-frame clones and omits some. Here the sample spans about 91,000 clones, 77% being singletons. The sequencing input was peripheral blood. These receptors came from a woman of 80 years or more with acute or convalescent COVID-19. The CDR3 runs from the conserved cysteine through the conserved F or W. D genes are given only for firm matches. Clone size is not always given. Where it is, it says once, few, many or a class for expanded clones.

J,V,D,size,DNA,CDR3
TRBJ2-2,TRBV5-1,.,.,TGCGCCAGCAGCTTGGGGGCAGGTCCTTCAACCGGGGAGCTGTTTTTT,CASSLGAGPSTGELFF
TRBJ1-5,TRBV3-1/TRBV3-2,.,once,TGTGCCAGCAGCCAAGGGAACACAGTACTTAATCAGCCCCAGCATTTT,CASSQGNTVLNQPQHF
TRBJ1-5,TRBV6-1,TRBD1,once,TGTGCCAGCAGTCGGGAGGGGGCAGGCAATCAGCCCCAGCATTTT,CASSREGAGNQPQHF
TRBJ1-4,TRBV7-9,.,.,TGTGCCAGCAGCCCCCAGGGTGTTAATGAAAAACTGTTTTTT,CASSPQGVNEKLFF
TRBJ1-4,TRBV6-6,TRBD1,.,TGTGCCAGCAGTTCGGACAGGGAGGGTGAAAAACTGTTTTTT,CASSSDREGEKLFF
TRBJ1-1,TRBV19,.,once,TGTGCCACCCGGTGGAACACTGAAGCTTTCTTT,CATRWNTEAFF
TRBJ2-1,TRBV24-1,TRBD2,.,TGTGCCACCAGTGATTCCTATCTATCAGCGGGGGAGTACAATGAGCAGTTCTTC,CATSDSYLSAGEYNEQFF
TRBJ2-5,TRBV6-1,.,.,TGTGCCAGCAGTGGAGACAGGCGACCGTACCAAGAGACCCAGTACTTC,CASSGDRRPYQETQYF
TRBJ1-1,TRBV12-3/TRBV12-4,.,.,TGTGCCAGCAGTTGGACAGCCCTCACTGAAGCTTTCTTT,CASSWTALTEAFF
TRBJ2-1,TRBV5-1,.,.,TGCGCCAGCAGCTTGGGACAGGGAGGCAATGAGCAGTTCTTC,CASSLGQGGNEQFF
TRBJ2-5,TRBV5-1,TRBD2,.,TGCGCCAGCAGCTACCCCGGGGCTAGCGGGAGTATGGGGGAGACCCAGTACTTC,CASSYPGASGSMGETQYF
TRBJ1-2,TRBV6-5,.,.,TGTGCCAGCCGAACACAGGGACGGGGTGGCTACACCTTC,CASRTQGRGGYTF
TRBJ2-4,TRBV30,.,many,TGTGCCTGGAGCGTTGGAGGGGACATTCAGTACTTC,CAWSVGGDIQYF
TRBJ2-3,TRBV23-1,.,.,TGCGCCAGCAATCAAATGACTAGTTTAGGGGATACGCAGTATTTT,CASNQMTSLGDTQYF
TRBJ1-2,TRBV30,.,.,TGTGCCTGGAGTGACCTCCGGGGGACGTTTATTTATGGCTACACCTTC,CAWSDLRGTFIYGYTF
TRBJ1-2,TRBV5-1,.,once,TGCGCCAGCAGCTTGGCCGGCAGGGAACATGGCTACACCTTC,CASSLAGREHGYTF
TRBJ2-7,TRBV7-8,.,.,TGTGCCAGCAGCCCCTCAGGCAACGAGCAGTACTTC,CASSPSGNEQYF
TRBJ1-2,TRBV29-1,.,.,TGCAGCGTTGCAGGGCGGACCTATGGCTACACCTTC,CSVAGRTYGYTF
TRBJ2-1,TRBV24-1,TRBD1,.,TGTGCCACCAGCTGGACAGGGGGGGACAATGAGCAGTTCTTC,CATSWTGGDNEQFF
TRBJ1-6,TRBV7-2,TRBD1,few,TGTGCCAGCAGCTTCTTATCCGGACAGGGAGGGGATTCACCCCTCCACTTT,CASSFLSGQGGDSPLHF
TRBJ1-5,TRBV18,TRBD1,.,TGTGCCAGCTCACCGAGGACAGGGGGCATCGATCAGCCCCAGCATTTT,CASSPRTGGIDQPQHF
TRBJ1-2,TRBV3-1/TRBV3-2,.,many,TGTGCCAGCAGCCAAGATGAGGCAGGGTCGGACTATGGCTACACCTTC,CASSQDEAGSDYGYTF
TRBJ2-2,TRBV6-5,TRBD1,.,TGTGCCAGCAGCCACAGGGGATACACCGGGGAGCTGTTTTTT,CASSHRGYTGELFF
TRBJ2-7,TRBV5-1,TRBD2,few,TGCGCCAGCAGCATAGCGGGGGGAAACTACGAGCAGTACTTC,CASSIAGGNYEQYF